The next 8 T cell receptor beta chains were all read from a single sample in a study of TIL therapy for anti-PD-1-resistant metastatic lung cancer. This was the immunoSEQ v3 assay. The protocol was immunoSEQ multiplex PCR, while the TCRdb copy is restricted to in-frame clones and leaves out a portion. The repertoire holds 95,000 or so clones, 55% to 75% seen once, with 9.5% to 13% in the top ten. This sample's time point: pre-treatment sample, taken before nivolumab and TIL therapy. Most excised metastases sampled were pleural nodules or supraclavicular lymph nodes. Here the sequenced sample was tumor tissue, taken at baseline. The receptors were sampled from a person between 25 and 79 years old with non-small cell lung cancer.

The genes are TRBV30 and TRBJ1-2, with TRBD1 as a possible D gene (5 bases). Trimming removed 4 bases at V and 8 bases at J, with 17 bases between. Germline CDR1 is GTSNPN and CDR2 is SVGIG (reference sequence). The CDR3 spans 13 residues. Here the CDR3 reads CAWTERPGKGYTF. The CDR3 bases are TGTGCCTGGACCGAAAGACCAGGGAAGGGCTACACCTTC.

This clone showed up just a few times. This chain connects TRBV11-3 to TRBJ2-1; D is unresolved. This CDR3 comprises 13 residues. The germline CDR1 and CDR2 sequences are SGHNT and YENEEA. The ends were cut back, 6 bases at V and 2 bases at J, with 8 bases in the middle. CDR3 region: CASSSQPYNEQFF. CDR3 sequence (DNA): TGTGCCAGCAGTTCTCAGCCCTACAATGAGCAGTTCTTC.

The chain carries TRBV5-1 and TRBJ2-1; 7 nucleotides match TRBD1. Germline V gives CDR1 SGHRS, CDR2 YFSETQ. CDR3 length: 16 amino acids. The trim removed 6 bases at V and 6 bases at J, leaving 15 bases unmatched. This CDR3 is CASTLLRQGKVNEQFF. The CDR3 coding sequence is TGCGCCAGCACCCTTCTTCGACAGGGTAAGGTCAATGAGCAGTTCTTC.

The gene calls are TRBV2 and TRBJ2-5, with 10 bases fitting TRBD2. The germline gives CDR1 SNHLY, CDR2 FYNNEI. The CDR3 is 17 residues long. The junction had 11 bases not matched to a gene; V was cut back by 3 bases and J by 4 bases. For the CDR3, the DNA is TGTGCCAGCAGTGATTATAGCCTAGCGGGAGATTCAGAGACCCAGTACTTC. This encodes CASSDYSLAGDSETQYF.

V and J are TRBV28 and TRBJ2-7; no clear D gene. Germline V CDR1 and CDR2: MDHEN, SYDVKM. The germline V and J ends were trimmed by 3 bases and 4 bases, with 13 bases remaining between them. The CDR3 is made up of 14 amino acids. CDR3 bases: TGTGCCAGCAGTTTCCGGGCAGTCCGTTACGAGCAGTACTTC. Its translation: CASSFRAVRYEQYF.

The chain joins TRBV10-3 to TRBJ1-4; D not certain. The germline gives CDR1 ENHRY, CDR2 SYGVKD. V dropped 7 bases and J dropped 8 bases, with 14 bases sitting between them. CDR3 length equals 13 residues. The CDR3 region is CAIKGTLGEKLFF. CDR3 DNA sequence: TGTGCCATCAAGGGTACCCTGGGGGAAAAACTGTTTTTT.

The V and J genes are TRBV7-2 and TRBJ1-1, with a weak D call TRBD1 (5 bases). V gave up 7 bases and J gave up 1 base, with 13 bases separating them. The CDR3 has 14 residues. The germline gives CDR1 SGHTA, CDR2 FQGNSA. The DNA for the CDR3 is TGTGCCAGCAAAATCTCAGGGAGGAACACTGAAGCTTTCTTT. This encodes CASKISGRNTEAFF.

The V gene is TRBV5-1, the J gene TRBJ2-7; 11 nucleotides match TRBD1. The CDR3 totals 18 residues. After removal of 1 base from V and 3 bases from J, the junction contained 12 bases not matched to a gene. Germline V gives CDR1 SGHRS, CDR2 YFSETQ. The CDR3 nucleotides are TGCGCCAGCAGCTTGACTCCGGGACAGGGGGTTTGGAGCTACGAGCAGTACTTC. This translates into CASSLTPGQGVWSYEQYF.